The 21 T cell receptor beta chains in this list originate from one sample, sequenced in a study of regulatory T cells in long-lasting Graves disease. According to the study, TCR beta libraries were built with iRepertoire HTBI primers and CDR3-region Arm-PCR. TCRdb ran MiXCR on the multiplex PCR reads and lists one entry per CDR3 protein. There are more than 350,000 distinct CDR3 sequences in the sample; about 16% occur only once, and around 15% lies in the top ten. Time point meaning: newly diagnosed GD, antithyroid drugs for less than 3 months. The authors made the TCR library using RNA they extracted from PBMCs. These data were also filed under a second study, of T cells in Graves' hyperthyroidism and ophthalmopathy.

This material consisted of peripheral blood mononuclear cells (PBMCs), taken at new diagnosis, from a patient treated with antithyroid drugs. These receptors came from a woman under 40 with Graves disease.

This clonotype has ten or more counts. The gene calls are TRBV3-1 and TRBJ2-7; 7 nucleotides line up with TRBD1. J was trimmed by 5 bases and V by 3 bases; bases with no gene match: 10. Germline V gene data show CDR1 as LGHDT and CDR2 as YNNKEL (reference sequence). This CDR3 is built from 15 residues. CDR3 DNA: TGTGCCAGCAGCCAGAAAACGACAGGGATCCACGAGCAGTACTTC. It codes for CASSQKTTGIHEQYF.

This clonotype came up many times. This rearrangement joins TRBV20-1 to TRBJ2-6; D not certain. The germline V and J ends were trimmed by 0 bases and 2 bases, with 2 bases remaining between them. In germline, CDR1 is DFQATT, CDR2 SNEGSKA (reference sequence). The CDR3 has 13 amino acids. CDR3 sequence: CSARDTGANVLTF. The DNA for the CDR3 is TGCAGTGCTAGAGATACTGGGGCCAACGTCCTGACTTTC.

This clonotype was seen ten or more times. The chain uses TRBV20-1 and TRBJ1-3, with D hard to call. V gave up 1 base and J gave up 4 bases, with 8 bases separating them. Germline CDR1 DFQATT, CDR2 SNEGSKA (reference sequence). The CDR3 has 13 amino acids. DNA for the CDR3: TGCAGTGCTAGAGTGGGGTTAGGAAACACCATATATTTT. It is translated as CSARVGLGNTIYF.

In regard to this clonotype: It may be a read error: a sequence one base away is much more abundant. The rearrangement uses TRBV2 and TRBJ1-2; weak D call: TRBD1 (6 bases). Germline-derived CDR1 and CDR2 are SNHLY and FYNNEI. Trimming took off 4 bases at V and 7 bases at J, with 10 bases between the two ends. There are 12 residues in the CDR3. CDR3 residues: CASSGEGGGYTF. Here the CDR3 DNA reads TGTGCCAGCAGTGGGGAGGGGGGTGGCTACACCTTC.

This clonotype was counted at least ten times. This sequence joins TRBV5-1 and TRBJ1-1; D unclear. The germline V gene encodes CDR1 SGHRS and CDR2 YFSETQ. Trimming took 3 bases from V and 2 from J, leaving 14 bases between them. The length of the CDR3 is 15 residues. The CDR3 protein is CASSSLPRGNTEAFF. In nucleotides, the CDR3 is TGCGCCAGCAGCTCCCTACCCCGGGGTAACACTGAAGCTTTCTTT.

The sample holds many counts of this clonotype. This chain uses TRBV20-1 with TRBJ2-2; 8 bases are shared with TRBD1. Losses at the gene ends were 3 bases for V and 5 bases for J; bases not matched to a gene: 5. The CDR3 covers 14 residues. Germline V gene lookup returns CDR1 DFQATT and CDR2 SNEGSKA (reference sequence). CDR3: CSASPNRGTGELFF. CDR3 sequence (DNA): TGCAGTGCTAGCCCGAACAGGGGGACCGGGGAGCTGTTTTTT.

This chain links TRBV10-3 with TRBJ2-1, with 10 bases fitting TRBD2. The ends lost 3 bases at V and 12 bases at J; junction bases unmatched: 8. Germline-derived CDR1 and CDR2 are ENHRY and SYGVKD. The CDR3 totals 14 residues. CDR3 sequence: CAISEKREGLGQFF. The CDR3 DNA reads as TGTGCCATCAGTGAAAAGCGGGAGGGCCTTGGGCAGTTCTTC.

In its sample, this clonotype was seen a few times. The chain uses TRBV6-5 and TRBJ1-5; D remains ambiguous. Trimming cost V 2 bases and J 2 bases, with 10 bases left between them. The CDR3 has 15 amino acids. The V gene's germline CDR1 is MNHEY and CDR2 SVGAGI. CDR3 in amino acids: CASSYRTGGNQPQHF. The DNA of the CDR3 is TGTGCCAGCAGTTACAGGACCGGAGGCAATCAGCCCCAGCATTTT.

This clonotype appeared a few times. The chain carries TRBV19 and TRBJ1-3; D is possibly TRBD1 (6 bases). In germline, CDR1 is LNHDA, CDR2 SQIVND (reference sequence). The CDR3 covers 14 residues. V lost 4 bases and J lost 3, with 10 bases in between. The CDR3 DNA sequence: TGTGCCAGTAGTAGAGGGGACATTGGAAACACCATATATTTT. Translated: CASSRGDIGNTIYF.

This clonotype has a single count. This chain links TRBV3-1 with TRBJ2-5; 12 positions match TRBD1. This CDR3 has 19 residues. The junction had 10 bases not matched to a gene; V was cut back by 1 base and J by 1 base. In germline, CDR1 is LGHDT, CDR2 YNNKEL (reference sequence). CDR3 in DNA: TGTGCCAGCAGCCAAGCACTCCCGGGACAGGGGGCATCCCAAGAGACCCAGTACTTC. Translation: CASSQALPGQGASQETQYF.

In this sample, this clonotype turned up many times. This rearrangement joins TRBV12-3 or TRBV12-4 to TRBJ2-2, with D unclear. V was cut by 3 bases and J by 1 base, with 9 bases left in between. The CDR3 covers 15 residues. The CDR3 sequence is CASSFGGRNTGELFF. Written as DNA, the CDR3 is TGTGCCAGCAGTTTTGGCGGTAGGAACACCGGGGAGCTGTTTTTT.

This clonotype has at least ten counts. The chain employs TRBV30 and TRBJ2-3; D gene uncertain. Deletions cut 3 bases from V and 2 bases from J, with 6 bases between. The CDR3 has 12 residues. CDR1 is GTSNPN and CDR2 is SVGIG in the germline V gene (reference sequence). DNA for the CDR3: TGTGCCTGGAGAACTAACACAGATACGCAGTATTTT. Translation: CAWRTNTDTQYF.

The table lists this clonotype with many counts. The chain is built from TRBV12-3 or TRBV12-4 and TRBJ2-5, with a weak D call TRBD2 (5 bases). The V end was cut by 7 bases, the J end by 2 bases, with 14 bases between. The CDR3 consists of 14 residues. CDR3: CASTQRAGQETQYF. DNA of the CDR3: TGTGCCAGCACCCAAAGGGCGGGTCAAGAGACCCAGTACTTC.

CDR3 bases: TGTGCCAGCAGTTTAAGTTACAACTTGAGCTCCTACGAGCAGTACTTC. Its protein is CASSLSYNLSSYEQYF. This chain joins TRBV12-3 or TRBV12-4 and TRBJ2-7; D not certain. The CDR3 is made up of 16 amino acids. Trimming cost V 2 bases and J 0 bases, with 14 bases left between them.

This clonotype was counted between two and nine times. The rearrangement links TRBV7-3 to TRBJ2-7; D uncertain. This CDR3 spans 16 amino acids. Germline CDR1 and CDR2: SGHTA and FQGTGA. Trimming took 0 bases from V and 3 from J, leaving 15 bases between them. CDR3 sequence reads: CASSLTGSSGIYEQYF. The CDR3 DNA is TGTGCCAGCAGCTTAACGGGCTCCTCGGGTATCTACGAGCAGTACTTC.

The V gene is TRBV29-1, the J gene TRBJ2-2; 8 nucleotides match TRBD1. The junction had 5 bases not matched to a gene; V was cut back by 4 bases and J by 1 base. Germline lookup yields CDR1 SQVTM and CDR2 ANQGSEA. The CDR3 sequence is 15 residues long. The CDR3, as DNA: TGCAGCGTTGCCGGCGGGACAGGGAACACCGGGGAGCTGTTTTTT. It yields the protein CSVAGGTGNTGELFF.

This clonotype has a count of ten or more. The chain has TRBV2 and TRBJ1-6; no firm D call. Germline V gives CDR1 SNHLY, CDR2 FYNNEI. This CDR3 region has 14 residues. Trimming removed 3 bases at V and 3 bases at J, with 6 bases between. CDR3 protein: CASSDEYYNSPLHF. In DNA, the CDR3 is TGTGCCAGCAGTGACGAGTACTATAATTCACCCCTCCACTTT.

V usage is TRBV7-8 and J usage is TRBJ1-1; 8 nucleotides align to TRBD1. The CDR3 spans 15 residues. Germline V gene lookup returns CDR1 SGHVS and CDR2 FQNEAQ. Losses at the gene ends were 5 bases for V and 1 base for J; bases not matched to a gene: 6. DNA for the CDR3: TGTGCCAGCAGCCTACGAGGACAGGGGAACACTGAAGCTTTCTTT. This sequence encodes CASSLRGQGNTEAFF.

This clonotype has a count of ten or more. The chain couples TRBV11-2 to TRBJ2-5, with 9 bases fitting TRBD1. The CDR3 contains 16 residues. Germline trimming cut 7 bases from V and 2 bases from J; bases unmatched to any gene: 11. Germline values: CDR1 SGHAT, CDR2 FQNNGV. The CDR3 loop is CASKASGTGTQETQYF. CDR3 in DNA: TGTGCCAGCAAGGCTTCCGGGACAGGGACTCAAGAGACCCAGTACTTC.

This clonotype showed up many times. As DNA, the CDR3 is TGTGCCAGCAGTTTACGCCGGCAGGCCTACGAGCAGTACTTC. Amino acid sequence: CASSLRRQAYEQYF. This chain joins TRBV27 and TRBJ2-7, with no clear D. The ends were cut back, 2 bases at V and 2 bases at J, with 10 bases in the middle. Germline assignment: CDR1 MNHEY and CDR2 SMNVEV (reference sequence). The CDR3 loop spans 14 amino acids.

This clonotype was seen only a few times. The rearrangement joins TRBV29-1 to TRBJ2-7; D gene ambiguous. The CDR3 runs to 12 residues. Germline V gene lookup returns CDR1 SQVTM and CDR2 ANQGSEA. V dropped 4 bases and J dropped 1 base, with 8 bases sitting between them. The CDR3 loop is CSVAADSYEQYF. The CDR3 nucleotides are TGCAGCGTTGCCGCCGATTCCTACGAGCAGTACTTC.